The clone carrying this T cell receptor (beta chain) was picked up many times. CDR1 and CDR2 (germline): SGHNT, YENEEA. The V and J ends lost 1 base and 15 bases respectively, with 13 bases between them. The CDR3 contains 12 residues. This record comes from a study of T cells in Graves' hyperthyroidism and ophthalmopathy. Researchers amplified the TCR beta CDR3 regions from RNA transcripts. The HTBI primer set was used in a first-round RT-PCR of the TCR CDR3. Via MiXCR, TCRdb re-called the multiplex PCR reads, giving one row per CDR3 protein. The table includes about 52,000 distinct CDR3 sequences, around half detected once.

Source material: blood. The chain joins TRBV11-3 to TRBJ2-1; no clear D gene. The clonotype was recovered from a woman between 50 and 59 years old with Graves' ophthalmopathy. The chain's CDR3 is CASSLGEAPPFF. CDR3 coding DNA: TGTGCCAGCAGCTTAGGTGAGGCACCGCCGTTCTTC.